The next 4 T cell receptor beta chains were all read from a single sample in a study of Ad26.COV2.S vaccination and SARS-CoV-2 variants. Regarding treatment: around 19 received Ad26.COV2.S at low or high dose, single or two shots; about 5 received placebo; per-sample allocation not given. Samples analyzed were those drawn on day 63 after the first vaccine or placebo injection. TCRdb's copy holds only in-frame clones and misses some; the assay was immunoSEQ multiplex PCR. The table records some 390,000 clones, approximately 91% of them present only once. The sequencing here drew on peripheral blood, taken in a trial of Ad26.COV2.S vaccine versus placebo. The receptors were gathered from a person between 18 and 60 years old who received the Ad26.COV2.S COVID-19 vaccine or a placebo.

The rearrangement joins TRBV5-6 to TRBJ2-7; TRBD2 matches at 11 bases. Trimming cost V 2 bases and J 5 bases; bases outside gene matches: 3. The CDR3 contains 14 residues. Germline CDR1 reads SGHDT; CDR2 reads YYEEEE. The CDR3 here is CASSFTSGSNEQYF. In DNA, the CDR3 is TGTGCCAGCAGCTTCACTAGCGGGAGTAACGAGCAGTACTTC.

The chain combines TRBV19 with TRBJ2-6, with a weak D call TRBD2 (6 bases). CDR1 is LNHDA, CDR2 SQIVND, per germline (reference sequence). This CDR3 spans 15 amino acids. V was trimmed by 9 bases and J by 2 bases, leaving 14 bases between them. Here the CDR3 reads CASRDGGAGANVLTF. The CDR3 nucleotides read TGTGCCAGCCGGGATGGAGGGGCTGGGGCCAACGTCCTGACTTTC.

The gene calls are TRBV11-1 and TRBJ2-1, with TRBD2 matching 10 bases. The CDR3 extends over 16 amino acids. The germline V gene has CDR1 SGHAT and CDR2 FQDESV (reference sequence). With 5 bases clipped from V and 4 bases from J, the junction kept 8 bases outside the gene matches. The DNA of the CDR3 is TGTGCCAGCAGCCCCGTAGCGGGAGGTTTTTACAATGAGCAGTTCTTC. Translated: CASSPVAGGFYNEQFF.

The V call is TRBV5-5, the J call TRBJ2-7; TRBD1 agrees at 9 bases. The CDR3 has 16 residues. CDR1 and CDR2 (germline): SGHKS, YYEKEE (reference sequence). The V and J ends lost 3 bases and 5 bases, in that order; junction bases with no gene match: 12. The CDR3 coding sequence is TGTGCCAGCAGCTCGAGCCCCGGGACAGGGTACAACGAGCAGTACTTC. Its translation: CASSSSPGTGYNEQYF.